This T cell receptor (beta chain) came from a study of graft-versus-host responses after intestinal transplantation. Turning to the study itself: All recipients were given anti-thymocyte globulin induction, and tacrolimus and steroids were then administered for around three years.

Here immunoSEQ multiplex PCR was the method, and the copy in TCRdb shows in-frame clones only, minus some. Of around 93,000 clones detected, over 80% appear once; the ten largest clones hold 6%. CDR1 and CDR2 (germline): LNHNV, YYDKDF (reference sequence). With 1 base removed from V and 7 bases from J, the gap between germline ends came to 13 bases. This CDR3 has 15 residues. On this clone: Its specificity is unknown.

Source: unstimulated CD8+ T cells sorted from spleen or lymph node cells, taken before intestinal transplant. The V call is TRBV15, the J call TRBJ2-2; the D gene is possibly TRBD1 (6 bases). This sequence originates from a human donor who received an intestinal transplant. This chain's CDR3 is CATSRAVRGIGELFF. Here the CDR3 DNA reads TGTGCCACCAGCAGAGCTGTCAGGGGCATCGGGGAGCTGTTTTTT.